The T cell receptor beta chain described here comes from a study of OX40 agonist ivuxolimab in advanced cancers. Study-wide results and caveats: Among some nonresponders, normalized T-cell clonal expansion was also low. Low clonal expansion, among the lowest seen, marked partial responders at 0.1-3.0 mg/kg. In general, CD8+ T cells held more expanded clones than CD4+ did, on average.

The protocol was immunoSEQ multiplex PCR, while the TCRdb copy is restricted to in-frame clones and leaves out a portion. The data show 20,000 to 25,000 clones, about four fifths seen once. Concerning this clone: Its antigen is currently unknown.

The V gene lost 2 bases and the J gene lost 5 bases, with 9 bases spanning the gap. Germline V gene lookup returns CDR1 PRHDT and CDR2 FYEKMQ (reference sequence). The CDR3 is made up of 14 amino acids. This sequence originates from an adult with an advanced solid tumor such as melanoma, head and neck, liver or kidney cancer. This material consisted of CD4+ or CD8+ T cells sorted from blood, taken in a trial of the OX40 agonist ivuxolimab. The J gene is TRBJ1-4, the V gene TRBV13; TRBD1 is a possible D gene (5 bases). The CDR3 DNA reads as TGTGCCAGCAGCTTACGGGGGTTGAATGAAAAACTGTTTTTT. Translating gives CASSLRGLNEKLFF.